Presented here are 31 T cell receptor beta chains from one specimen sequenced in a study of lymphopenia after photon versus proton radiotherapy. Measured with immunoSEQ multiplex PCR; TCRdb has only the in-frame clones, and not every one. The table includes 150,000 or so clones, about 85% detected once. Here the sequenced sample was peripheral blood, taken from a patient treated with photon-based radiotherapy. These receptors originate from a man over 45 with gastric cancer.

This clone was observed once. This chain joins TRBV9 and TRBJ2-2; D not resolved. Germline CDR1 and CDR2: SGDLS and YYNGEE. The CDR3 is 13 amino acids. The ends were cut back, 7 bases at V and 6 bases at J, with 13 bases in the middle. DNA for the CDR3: TGTGCCAGCGGCTCAATCGTGCCCGGGGAGCTGTTTTTT. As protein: CASGSIVPGELFF.

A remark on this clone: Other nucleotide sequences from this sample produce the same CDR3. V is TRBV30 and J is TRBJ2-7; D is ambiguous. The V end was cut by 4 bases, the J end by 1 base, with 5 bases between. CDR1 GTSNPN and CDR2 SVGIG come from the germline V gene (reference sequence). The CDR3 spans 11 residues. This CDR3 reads CAWTGSYEQYF. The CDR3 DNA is TGTGCCTGGACAGGATCCTACGAGCAGTACTTC.

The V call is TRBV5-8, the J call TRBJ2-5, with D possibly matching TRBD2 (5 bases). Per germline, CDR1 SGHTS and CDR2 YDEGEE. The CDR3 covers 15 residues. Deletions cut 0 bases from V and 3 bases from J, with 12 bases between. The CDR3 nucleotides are TGTGCCAGCAGCTTGGCCACCCCGGGAAAAGAGACCCAGTACTTC. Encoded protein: CASSLATPGKETQYF.

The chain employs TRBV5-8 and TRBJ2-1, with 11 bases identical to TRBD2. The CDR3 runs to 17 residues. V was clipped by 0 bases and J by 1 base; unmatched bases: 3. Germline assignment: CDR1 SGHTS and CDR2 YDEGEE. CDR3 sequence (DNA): TGTGCCAGCAGCTTGGCTACTAGCGGGAGTTCCTACAATGAGCAGTTCTTC. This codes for CASSLATSGSSYNEQFF.

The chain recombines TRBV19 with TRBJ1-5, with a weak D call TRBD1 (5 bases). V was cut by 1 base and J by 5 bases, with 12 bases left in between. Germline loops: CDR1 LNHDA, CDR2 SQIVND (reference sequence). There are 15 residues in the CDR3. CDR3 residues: CASSIAAGSDQPQHF. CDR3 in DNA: TGTGCCAGTAGTATAGCGGCAGGGTCGGATCAGCCCCAGCATTTT.

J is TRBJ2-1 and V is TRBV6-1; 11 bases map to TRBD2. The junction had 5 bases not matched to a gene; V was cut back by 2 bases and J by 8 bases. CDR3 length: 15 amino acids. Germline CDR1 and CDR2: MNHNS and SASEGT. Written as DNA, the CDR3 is TGTGCCAGCAGTGAACAACTAGCGGGAGTAGATGAGCAGTTCTTC. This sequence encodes CASSEQLAGVDEQFF.

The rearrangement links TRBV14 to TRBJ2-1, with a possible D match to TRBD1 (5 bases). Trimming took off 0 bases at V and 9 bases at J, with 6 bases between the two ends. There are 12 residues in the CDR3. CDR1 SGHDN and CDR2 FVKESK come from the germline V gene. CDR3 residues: CASSQDQGEQFF. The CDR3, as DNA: TGTGCCAGCAGCCAAGATCAGGGTGAGCAGTTCTTC.

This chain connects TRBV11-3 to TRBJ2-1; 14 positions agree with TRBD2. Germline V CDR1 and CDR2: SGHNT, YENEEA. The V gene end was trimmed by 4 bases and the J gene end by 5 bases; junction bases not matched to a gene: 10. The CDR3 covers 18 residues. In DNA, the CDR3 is TGTGCCAGCAGCTCTACGGGACTAGCGGGAGTTCCCAACAATGAGCAGTTCTTC. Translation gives CASSSTGLAGVPNNEQFF.

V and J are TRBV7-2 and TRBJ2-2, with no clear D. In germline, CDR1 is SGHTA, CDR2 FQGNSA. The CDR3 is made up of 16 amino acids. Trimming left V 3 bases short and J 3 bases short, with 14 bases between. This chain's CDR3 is CASSFPPRTDTGELFF. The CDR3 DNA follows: TGTGCCAGCAGCTTCCCCCCGCGGACGGACACCGGGGAGCTGTTTTTT.

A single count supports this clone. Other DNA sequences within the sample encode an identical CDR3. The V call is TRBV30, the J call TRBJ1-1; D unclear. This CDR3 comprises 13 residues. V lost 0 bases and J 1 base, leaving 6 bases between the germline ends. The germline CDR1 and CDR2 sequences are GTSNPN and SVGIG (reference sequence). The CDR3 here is CAWSVTRNTEAFF. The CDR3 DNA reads TGTGCCTGGAGTGTTACGCGGAACACTGAAGCTTTCTTT.

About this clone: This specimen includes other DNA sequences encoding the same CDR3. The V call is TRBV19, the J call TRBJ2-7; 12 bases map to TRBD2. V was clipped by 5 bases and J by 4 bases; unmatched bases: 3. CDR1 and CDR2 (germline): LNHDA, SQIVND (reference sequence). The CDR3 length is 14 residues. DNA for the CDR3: TGTGCCAGTAGTCGGACTAGCGGGAATTACGAGCAGTACTTC. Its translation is CASSRTSGNYEQYF.

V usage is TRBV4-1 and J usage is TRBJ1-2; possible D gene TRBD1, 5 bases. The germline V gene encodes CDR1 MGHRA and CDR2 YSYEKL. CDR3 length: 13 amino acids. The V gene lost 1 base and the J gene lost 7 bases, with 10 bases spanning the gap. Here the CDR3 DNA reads TGCGCCAGCAGCCAAGCGCAGGGTAGTGGCTACACCTTC. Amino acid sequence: CASSQAQGSGYTF.

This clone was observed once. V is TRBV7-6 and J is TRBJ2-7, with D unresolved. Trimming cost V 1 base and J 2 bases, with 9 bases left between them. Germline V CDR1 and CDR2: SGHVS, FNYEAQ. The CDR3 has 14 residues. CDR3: CASSLGTRTYEQYF. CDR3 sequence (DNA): TGTGCCAGCAGCTTAGGAACCCGCACCTACGAGCAGTACTTC.

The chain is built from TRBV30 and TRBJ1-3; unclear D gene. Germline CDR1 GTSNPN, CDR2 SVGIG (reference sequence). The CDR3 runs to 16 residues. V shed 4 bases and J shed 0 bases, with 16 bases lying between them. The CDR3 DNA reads TGTGCCTGGAAGCCGGGTGGGGTCCTCTCTGGAAACACCATATATTTT. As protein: CAWKPGGVLSGNTIYF.

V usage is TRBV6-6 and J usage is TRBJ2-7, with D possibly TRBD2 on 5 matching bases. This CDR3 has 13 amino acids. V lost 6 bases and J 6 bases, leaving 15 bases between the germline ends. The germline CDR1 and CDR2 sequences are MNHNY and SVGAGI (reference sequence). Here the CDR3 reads CASSLSGESEQYF. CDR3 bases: TGTGCCAGCAGCCTATCCGGGGAGAGCGAGCAGTACTTC.

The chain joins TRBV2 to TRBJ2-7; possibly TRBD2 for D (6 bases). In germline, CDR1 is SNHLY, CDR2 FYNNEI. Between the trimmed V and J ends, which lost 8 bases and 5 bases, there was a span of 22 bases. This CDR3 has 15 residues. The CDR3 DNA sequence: TGTGCCAGCGGGAGGCGGGCTACCCAGAATGACGAGCAGTACTTC. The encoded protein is CASGRRATQNDEQYF.

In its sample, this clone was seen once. For the CDR3, the DNA is TGTGCCAGCAGCTTGTCGTTCCTAGCGGGGGCTCGGGAGACCCAGTACTTC. It codes for CASSLSFLAGARETQYF. This sequence joins TRBV5-6 and TRBJ2-5; 10 bases fit TRBD2. This CDR3 is 17 amino acids long. Trimming at V came to 1 base and at J to 5 bases, leaving 11 bases not matched to a gene. Looked up from germline, CDR1 is SGHDT and CDR2 is YYEEEE.

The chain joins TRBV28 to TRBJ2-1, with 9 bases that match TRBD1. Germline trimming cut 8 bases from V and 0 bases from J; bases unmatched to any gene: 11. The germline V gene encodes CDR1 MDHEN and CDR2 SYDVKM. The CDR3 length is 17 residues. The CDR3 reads CASFSPGQGSSYNEQFF. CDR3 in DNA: TGTGCCAGCTTCAGCCCCGGACAGGGGAGCTCCTACAATGAGCAGTTCTTC.

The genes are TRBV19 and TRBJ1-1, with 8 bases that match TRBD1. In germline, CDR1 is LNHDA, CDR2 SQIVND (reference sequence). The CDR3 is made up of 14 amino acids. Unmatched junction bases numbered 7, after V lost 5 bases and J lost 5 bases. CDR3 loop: CASSPTGGRTEAFF. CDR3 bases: TGTGCCAGTAGTCCTACAGGGGGTCGGACTGAAGCTTTCTTT.

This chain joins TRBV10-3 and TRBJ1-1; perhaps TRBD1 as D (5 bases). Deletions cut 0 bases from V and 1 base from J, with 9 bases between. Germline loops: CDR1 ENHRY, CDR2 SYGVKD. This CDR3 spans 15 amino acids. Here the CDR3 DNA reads TGTGCCATCAGTGAGTCGGACATCCGGAACACTGAAGCTTTCTTT. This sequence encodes CAISESDIRNTEAFF.

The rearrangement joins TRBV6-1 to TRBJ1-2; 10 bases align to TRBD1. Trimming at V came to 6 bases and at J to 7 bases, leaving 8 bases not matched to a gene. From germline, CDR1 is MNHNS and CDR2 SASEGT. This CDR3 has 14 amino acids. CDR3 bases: TGTGCCAGCAGGGAGACAGGGGGCGAACGTGGCTACACCTTC. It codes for CASRETGGERGYTF.

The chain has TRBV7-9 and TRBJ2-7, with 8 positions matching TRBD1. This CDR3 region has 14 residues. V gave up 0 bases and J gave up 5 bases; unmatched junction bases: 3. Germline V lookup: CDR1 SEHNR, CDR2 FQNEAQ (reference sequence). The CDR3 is CASSLAQGAHEQYF. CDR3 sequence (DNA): TGTGCCAGCAGCTTAGCGCAGGGGGCCCACGAGCAGTACTTC.

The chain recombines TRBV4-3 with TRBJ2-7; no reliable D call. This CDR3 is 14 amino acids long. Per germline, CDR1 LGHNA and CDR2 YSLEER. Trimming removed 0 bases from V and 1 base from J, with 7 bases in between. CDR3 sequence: CASSQDRASYEQYF. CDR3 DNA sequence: TGCGCCAGCAGCCAAGACCGAGCTTCCTACGAGCAGTACTTC.

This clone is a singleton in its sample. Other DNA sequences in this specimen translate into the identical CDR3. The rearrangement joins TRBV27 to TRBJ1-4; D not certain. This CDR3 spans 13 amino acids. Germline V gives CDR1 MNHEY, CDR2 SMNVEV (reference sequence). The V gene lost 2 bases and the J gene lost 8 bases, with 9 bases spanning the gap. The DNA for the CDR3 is TGTGCCAGCAGTTTAGGGGTTGGGGAAAAACTGTTTTTT. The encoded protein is CASSLGVGEKLFF.

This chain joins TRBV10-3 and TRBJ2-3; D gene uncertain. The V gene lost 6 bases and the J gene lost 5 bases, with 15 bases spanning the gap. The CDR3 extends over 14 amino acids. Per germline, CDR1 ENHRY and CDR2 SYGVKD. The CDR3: CAIREGPGGDTQYF. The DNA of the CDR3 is TGTGCCATCAGAGAAGGGCCGGGCGGAGATACGCAGTATTTT.

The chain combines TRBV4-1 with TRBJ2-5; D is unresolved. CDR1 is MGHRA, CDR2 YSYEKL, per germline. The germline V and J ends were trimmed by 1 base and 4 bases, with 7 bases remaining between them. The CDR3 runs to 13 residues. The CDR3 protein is CASSQGGRETQYF. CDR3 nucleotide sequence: TGCGCCAGCAGCCAAGGGGGAAGAGAGACCCAGTACTTC.

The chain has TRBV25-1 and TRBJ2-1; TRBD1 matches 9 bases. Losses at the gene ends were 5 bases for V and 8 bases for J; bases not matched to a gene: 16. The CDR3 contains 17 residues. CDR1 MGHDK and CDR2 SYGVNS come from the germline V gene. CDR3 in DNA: TGTGCCAGCAGTCCCACCCTCGGGACAGGGCCCCCCGATGAGCAGTTCTTC. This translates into CASSPTLGTGPPDEQFF.

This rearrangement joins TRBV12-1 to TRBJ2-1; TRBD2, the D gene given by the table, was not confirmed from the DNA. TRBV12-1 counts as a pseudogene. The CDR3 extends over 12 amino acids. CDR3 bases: TGTGCCAGCAGCTTTGTGCGGGAGAAGCAGTTCTTC. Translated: CASSFVREKQFF.

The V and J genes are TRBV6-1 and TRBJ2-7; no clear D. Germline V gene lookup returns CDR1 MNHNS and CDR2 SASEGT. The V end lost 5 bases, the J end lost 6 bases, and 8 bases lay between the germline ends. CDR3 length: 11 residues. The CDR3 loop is CASSTHLEQYF. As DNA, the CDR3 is TGTGCCAGCAGTACCCACCTCGAGCAGTACTTC.

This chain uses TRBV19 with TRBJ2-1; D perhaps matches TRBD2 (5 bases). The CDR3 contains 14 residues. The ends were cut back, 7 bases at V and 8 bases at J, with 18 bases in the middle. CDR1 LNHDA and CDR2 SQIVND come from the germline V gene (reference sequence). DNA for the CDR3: TGTGCCAGTAATAGGCGGGCGCGCCACGATGAGCAGTTCTTC. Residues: CASNRRARHDEQFF.

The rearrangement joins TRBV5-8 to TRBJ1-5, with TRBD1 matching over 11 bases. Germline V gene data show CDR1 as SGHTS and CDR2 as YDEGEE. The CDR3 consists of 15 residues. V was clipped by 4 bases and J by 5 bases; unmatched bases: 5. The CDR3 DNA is TGTGCCAGCAGCCTAGGGACAGGGGGTTATCAGCCCCAGCATTTT. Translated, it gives CASSLGTGGYQPQHF.